This TCR beta chain was found in a study of cytomegalovirus exposure and HLA in healthy donors. Across the study: Inside one of the first data releases sat 80 million to 95 million unique TCRs taken from HLA-typed donors. Study results and caveats: A later analysis associated 16,951 TCR beta sequences with HLA alleles at a 0.05 false discovery rate.

The table lists this clone with a count of one. Its antigen remains unidentified. The germline CDR1 and CDR2 sequences are WNHNN and SYGVQD (reference sequence). V dropped 3 bases and J dropped 0; count of bases not matched to a gene: 7. The CDR3 totals 17 residues. It was with 60 Vbeta and 13 Jbeta primers that the PCR ran. Some clones are missing from TCRdb's copy, which holds only in-frame ones; the method was immunoSEQ multiplex PCR. The table has fewer than 200,000 clones, almost 85% seen once. The source material was PBMCs. The clonotype was recovered from a man aged 25-45 years in good health and CMV-seronegative. This sequence joins TRBV10-1 and TRBJ2-3, with TRBD2 matching 9 bases. CDR3 bases: TGCGCCAGCAGTGACAAGCGGGGGGCAACTAGCACAGATACGCAGTATTTT. This translates into CASSDKRGATSTDTQYF.